This passage covers 15 T cell receptor beta chains from one sample sequenced in a study of response to subunit inactivated influenza vaccine. MiXCR was run by TCRdb on the RT-PCR reads, yielding one entry per CDR3 protein. The sample records roughly 620,000 distinct CDR3 sequences, about 11% being singletons. The same sample was also studied in work on T cells expressing NK-cell markers. In that study: Making the TCR beta cDNA relied on 5'RACE template switching with UMIs.

The sequences come from PBMCs from blood, collected on the day of vaccination. The receptors originated from a man aged 45-65 years who received an inactivated influenza vaccine.

This clonotype has just a few counts. The rearrangement links TRBV28 to TRBJ1-2; the D gene is possibly TRBD1 (6 bases). The CDR3 length is 13 residues. The V end lost 4 bases, the J end lost 5 bases, and 11 bases lay between the germline ends. CDR1 is MDHEN, CDR2 SYDVKM, per germline. CDR3 nucleotide sequence: TGTGCCAGCAGTTCCGGGACACAATATGGCTACACCTTC. Encoded protein: CASSSGTQYGYTF.

This clonotype was counted only a few times. J is TRBJ1-2 and V is TRBV20-1; no definite D call. Trimming cost V 5 bases and J 3 bases, with 13 bases left between them. The CDR3 loop spans 13 amino acids. Germline V gene lookup returns CDR1 DFQATT and CDR2 SNEGSKA (reference sequence). CDR3 residues: CSAPLTSDYGYTF. The DNA for the CDR3 is TGCAGTGCTCCGTTGACATCAGACTATGGCTACACCTTC.

This clonotype has a count of ten or more. This chain's CDR3 is CSVLDGTDEQFF. The CDR3 bases are TGCAGCGTTCTGGATGGGACCGATGAGCAGTTCTTC. This chain uses TRBV29-1 with TRBJ2-1; perhaps D is TRBD1 or TRBD2 (5 bases each). With 5 bases removed from V and 8 bases from J, the gap between germline ends came to 13 bases. The CDR3 length is 12 residues. Germline values: CDR1 SQVTM, CDR2 ANQGSEA.

This clonotype was found a few times. This rearrangement joins TRBV10-1 to TRBJ1-1; 8 bases align to TRBD1. Trimming at V came to 2 bases and at J to 1 base, leaving 9 bases not matched to a gene. The CDR3 totals 17 residues. Germline V CDR1 and CDR2: WNHNN, SYGVQD (reference sequence). CDR3 sequence (DNA): TGCGCCAGCAGTGAGGCTTTAGGTGGACAGGGGAACACTGAAGCTTTCTTT. Protein sequence: CASSEALGGQGNTEAFF.

There are a few counts of this clonotype. The chain couples TRBV5-1 to TRBJ2-1; 7 bases are a match to TRBD1. In germline, CDR1 is SGHRS, CDR2 YFSETQ. Trimming at V came to 3 bases and at J to 8 bases, leaving 8 bases not matched to a gene. The length of the CDR3 is 14 residues. CDR3 sequence reads: CASSSRQGRDEQFF. The CDR3, as DNA: TGCGCCAGCAGCTCTCGACAGGGAAGGGATGAGCAGTTCTTC.

The sample holds many counts of this clonotype. This sequence joins TRBV7-9 and TRBJ2-3; 9 positions match TRBD2. V was clipped by 4 bases and J by 6 bases; unmatched bases: 8. In germline, CDR1 is SEHNR, CDR2 FQNEAQ (reference sequence). The CDR3 extends over 15 amino acids. The CDR3 region is CASSYRLAGADTQYF. CDR3 DNA: TGTGCCAGCAGCTACAGATTAGCGGGAGCGGATACGCAGTATTTT.

The chain employs TRBV5-6 and TRBJ2-1, with TRBD2 matching 7 bases. Trimming cost V 4 bases and J 10 bases; bases outside gene matches: 8. Per the germline V gene, CDR1 is SGHDT and CDR2 is YYEEEE. The length of the CDR3 is 13 residues. CDR3 protein: CASSPGRGIEQFF. The CDR3, as DNA: TGTGCCAGCAGCCCAGGGCGGGGGATAGAGCAGTTCTTC.

The sample holds many counts of this clonotype. The rearrangement links TRBV6-2 or TRBV6-3 to TRBJ2-3; 11 nucleotides align to TRBD2. The CDR3 runs to 16 residues. CDR1 and CDR2 (germline): MNHEY, SVGEGT. Trimming took 6 bases from V and 10 from J; bases not matched to a gene: 15. The chain's CDR3 is CASSSPGLAVVRAQYF. The CDR3 DNA follows: TGTGCCAGCAGCTCGCCGGGACTAGCGGTAGTAAGGGCGCAGTATTTT.

This clonotype was detected ten times or more. The V call is TRBV4-3, the J call TRBJ2-7; TRBD1 agrees at 7 bases. V shed 4 bases, J shed 6 bases, and the junction held 6 bases outside the gene matches. Germline-derived CDR1 and CDR2 are LGHNA and YSLEER. The CDR3 has 13 residues. CDR3 in amino acids: CASSLVRQGEQYF. The CDR3 DNA follows: TGCGCCAGCAGCCTTGTTAGACAGGGCGAGCAGTACTTC.

This clonotype was detected ten times or more. The chain's CDR3 is CASSETPGGAGEQYF. The CDR3 DNA reads TGCGCCAGCAGTGAAACCCCGGGGGGGGCTGGGGAGCAGTACTTC. The chain uses TRBV10-2 and TRBJ2-7, with TRBD2 matching 8 bases. The CDR3 covers 15 residues. Trimming removed 3 bases from V and 7 bases from J; junction bases left unmatched: 11. Germline V gene sequence: CDR1 WSHSY, CDR2 SAAADI.

This clonotype occurred many times. The chain uses TRBV3-1 and TRBJ2-1, with D unclear. V lost 3 bases, J lost 9 bases, and 12 bases lay in between. CDR1 and CDR2 from the germline V gene are LGHDT and YNNKEL (reference sequence). The CDR3 is 13 amino acids. The DNA of the CDR3 is TGTGCCAGCAGCCAGGGCCCCCAGGCTGAGCAGTTCTTC. Translating it yields CASSQGPQAEQFF.

Ten or more counts support this clonotype. The chain recombines TRBV19 with TRBJ2-5; D uncertain. CDR1 LNHDA and CDR2 SQIVND come from the germline V gene (reference sequence). V was trimmed by 6 bases and J by 7 bases, leaving 15 bases between them. The CDR3 is 13 residues long. CDR3 loop: CASSKVRDGTQYF. Written as DNA, the CDR3 is TGTGCCAGTAGCAAAGTACGTGATGGGACCCAGTACTTC.

This clonotype was seen many times. The chain carries TRBV20-1 and TRBJ2-1; the match to TRBD2 covers 8 bases. V lost 6 bases and J lost 6; bases outside the gene matches: 13. The CDR3 spans 15 residues. Germline values: CDR1 DFQATT, CDR2 SNEGSKA (reference sequence). CDR3 nucleotide sequence: TGCAGTGCCCATGAAGCCAACGGGAGGGCCAATGAGCAGTTCTTC. It translates to CSAHEANGRANEQFF.

This clonotype occurred a few times. V and J are TRBV10-3 and TRBJ1-2; possible D gene TRBD1, 6 bases. The CDR3 loop spans 14 amino acids. The V and J ends lost 5 bases and 7 bases respectively, with 17 bases between them. Germline lookup yields CDR1 ENHRY and CDR2 SYGVKD. CDR3 in amino acids: CAISSTGLGGGYTF. The CDR3 DNA reads as TGTGCCATCAGTTCTACAGGGTTAGGGGGTGGCTACACCTTC.

CDR3: CSARQASGANVLTF. The CDR3 DNA follows: TGCAGTGCTAGACAGGCCTCTGGGGCCAACGTCCTGACTTTC. The V and J genes are TRBV20-1 and TRBJ2-6, with unresolved D. Germline V gene lookup returns CDR1 DFQATT and CDR2 SNEGSKA (reference sequence). V was cut by 2 bases and J by 0 bases, with 5 bases left in between. The CDR3 covers 14 residues.